This TCR beta chain was identified in a study of cytomegalovirus exposure and HLA in healthy donors (dated by TCRdb to about 2017). Context from the whole study: According to an earlier analysis of 550 to 750 of the donors, about 179 million T cells yielded roughly 110 million unique TCR beta sequences and more than 250 Gb of sequence data. Among about 360 genotyped donors of the cohort, an average of 235,054 unique TCR beta nucleotide sequences were sequenced per donor, roughly 18% of them non-productive. A separate validation cohort of over a hundred different subjects was used in addition to the approximately 640-subject first cohort. Roughly five DR-DQ haplotypes were treated as single units for association and clustering because of strong linkage in the cohort. A later analysis re-analyzed previously published TCR beta repertoires from several hundred donors and added high-resolution HLA genotyping to study TCR occurrence patterns. Roughly 300 gigabases of sequencing data and 75 million to 85 million unique TCR sequences made up an early release that covered approximately 650 HLA-typed donors. Every discovery cohort repertoire had been produced on one sequencing platform. Rather than using new phenotypic data, the later analysis identified candidate immune exposures from TCR beta sequences and from how often those sequences occurred across donors. The study combined high-throughput TCR immunosequencing, statistical association of individual TCRs with disease status, and machine learning to predict cytomegalovirus infection status. Of the 300 to 500 genotyped donors, approximately 81% were placed in the genetic ancestry cluster associated with self-reported Caucasian donors. The study used immunosequencing to profile the T cell repertoires of approximately 640 subjects and linked those repertoires to cytomegalovirus serostatus. Alongside the repertoire data, information on donor age, sex, ethnicity and CMV serostatus was compiled. In an earlier analysis of over 550 of the donors, high-throughput TCR beta sequencing was used to judge whether each TCR beta V gene segment behaved as functional or pseudogenic. Class I and class II HLA loci were covered by the typing at four-digit resolution. The number of typed donors differed by locus: about 620-640 for A, B, C, DRB1 and DQB1; roughly 510 for DQA1; some 610 for DPA1; and 400 to 480 for DPB1. The aim of the study was to test whether cataloging public T cell receptors could identify signatures of past pathogen exposure. A later genetic analysis took genome-wide SNP genotypes for 398 of the 666 donors and used that subset as a discovery cohort. General findings and caveats noted by the study authors: Seventeen rarely observed V segments, including chromosome 9 orphons, were excluded from the earlier analysis of several hundred of the donors because counts were too low. The sequencing pipeline was judged likely to have produced a cluster of highly shared sequence variants as a technical artifact. In a later analysis, most CMV-associated TCR beta chains were found to appear HLA-restricted, with HLA associations seemingly driven largely by CMV exposure. The presence/absence analyses assumed that sequencing depth was roughly uniform across donors, and that assumption may not be true. In a later genetic analysis, a missense DCLRE1C variant was associated with V-gene and J-gene trimming of TCR beta chains, and the association was replicated in an independent cohort. In a later analysis, HLA-associated TCR beta chains showed more clonal expansion and lower generation probabilities than non-associated chains that were equally common. Because some donors lacked HLA typing at each locus, the association tests relied only on the typed subset. In a later analysis, several top co-occurrence clusters were reported to appear linked to parvovirus B19, influenza, CMV and Epstein-Barr virus. Immune exposure information for the cohort was limited to CMV serostatus. While some public TCRs were present in many individuals, most TCR sequences turned up only very rarely across donors. In vitro tests confirmed that three of the cytomegalovirus-associated TCR beta chains recognize cytomegalovirus antigens. The classifier was reported to diagnose cytomegalovirus status with high specificity and sensitivity in both the original and validation cohorts. The authors suggested that the approach could potentially be generalized to other disease states and immunological phenotypes. When HLA alleles, especially DR and DQ, strongly co-occurred, TCR associations were difficult to assign to individual alleles. According to a later genetic analysis, donors in an Asian-associated ancestry cluster had fewer N-insertions in productive TCRs than the approximately 610-donor mean. In the study, around 150 TCR beta chains were listed as associated with cytomegalovirus. Some IMGT-functional V segments, including TRBV6-2 and TRBV6-3, could not be told apart with the 87-base-pair reads, so those segments were excluded. Only TCR beta chains were sequenced in this cohort, and the absence of alpha or paired-chain data limited detectable features. Correlated functional status among segregating V segments might be attributable to linkage disequilibrium, but an unknown experimental factor could not be ruled out. Specific HLA alleles were associated with more than 15,000 TCR beta sequences at a false discovery rate of 0.05 in a later analysis. In a later analysis, the rate of TCR association differed among HLA loci, with DRB1 alleles having the most associated TCRs and HLA-C alleles having the fewest. An earlier analysis of around 600 of the donors showed that most TCR beta V segments appeared in productive rearrangements either about 87% or about 30% of the time, which broadly matched IMGT annotations. A further reported finding was that TCR beta sequences accurately predicted the HLA-A and HLA-B alleles for most subjects in the first cohort.

The cohort was made up of approximately 700 healthy bone marrow donors. At the time of sampling, all cohort members were nominally healthy, though unrecorded immune exposures were likely present. The donor was CMV seropositive and belonged to the group of more than 250 seropositive cohort members. A peripheral blood sample was provided by each donor, and peripheral blood mononuclear cells were used for TCR beta sequencing. The Qiagen DNeasy Blood Extraction Kit was used to extract genomic DNA from the blood cell samples. Library preparation used the immunoSEQ multiplex PCR assay. A mixture of 60 forward primers for TCR Vbeta segments and 13 reverse primers for TCR Jbeta segments was used in the multiplex PCR. The CDR3 region of rearranged TCR beta genes was amplified from genomic DNA by a multiplex PCR assay. Amplified TCR beta libraries were sequenced as 87-base-pair reads on the Illumina HiSeq System. In the paper's pipeline: A later analysis tallied around 87 million unique TCR beta chains across the 650 to 750 repertoires, and 10 million to 11 million of those chains were shared by two or more donors. To remove PCR and sequencing errors, raw reads were error-corrected and collapsed into unique sequences using a nearest-neighbor algorithm that merged closely related sequences. V, D and J gene segments were assigned by aligning CDR3 sequences to IMGT reference sequences. For a sequence to be retained, a match of at least six nucleotides to both a V gene segment and a J gene segment was required. A rearrangement counted as productive if the CDR3 had no stop codons and remained in frame with V and J, and every other rearrangement counted as non-productive. CDR3 was defined according to IMGT convention as the region running from the second conserved V-encoded cysteine to the conserved J-encoded phenylalanine. The earlier analysis of about 640 of the donors excluded any sequence lacking an unambiguous match to a single V gene segment. An earlier analysis of a few hundred of the donors classified V segments as functional when productive rearrangements were above 56.7% and as segregating when the standard deviation between donors was above 5%. A statistical classification framework was built for diagnosing cytomegalovirus status from the catalog of TCR beta chain sequences. V and J gene assignment, in a later analysis, came from comparing TCR nucleotide sequences with IMGT/GENE-DB human TR gene sequences. In a later analysis, CDR3 sequences and most-parsimonious VDJ recombination scenarios were assigned using the TCRdist pipeline. In a later analysis, each TCR beta chain was defined by its CDR3 amino acid sequence together with its V-gene family, and reads without a unique V-gene family were excluded. In a later analysis, around 650 highly shared, low-generation-probability nucleotide sequences were removed to address suspected cross-contamination and a sequencing artifact. In a later analysis, a clonal expansion index was calculated for each public chain from normalized within-repertoire ranks of inferred template counts. In a later analysis, generation probabilities were computed with a VDJ recombination model fitted to out-of-frame rearrangements, and the resulting probabilities were checked against IGoR. In a later analysis, hypergeometric tests were used to score TCR-TCR, TCR-HLA and TCR-CMV co-occurrence, with a repertoire-size bias correction applied to TCR pairs. In a later analysis, false discovery rates were estimated by permuting HLA or CMV assignments 20 times. In a later analysis, co-occurring TCRs were grouped with DBSCAN, and TCRdist sequence similarity was added when clustering was performed within HLA-allele-positive subsets. Co-occurrence clustering excluded repertoires with fewer than 30,000 or more than 120,000 public chains, plus five with anomalous nucleotide sharing. Held by TCRdb, this immuneACCESS table contains in-frame sequences only and omits some clones. Under half of the omission traces to an unresolved V gene where checked; the cause of the rest is unknown. V, J and clone size were drawn from that table, and D and trimming were deduced from the DNA. The sample table holds approximately 88,000 clones, of which more than 75% were seen once. Together, the top ten hold around 5% of the sample.

A note on this clone: Its target antigen remains unknown. No much larger clonotype is one base removed from it; base qualities were not supplied.

According to the germline V gene (reference sequence), CDR1 reads MNHEY and CDR2 reads SMNVEV. Trimmed from V: 6 bases; trimmed from J: 4 bases; junction bases lacking a gene match: 7. Including the terminal cysteine and phenylalanine, the CDR3 comprises 15 residues. Left in the record is the CDR3 DNA by itself, 45 bases read in frame from the first base. The sequence derives from a man aged 30 to 39 in good health and CMV-seropositive. The receptor chain draws on TRBV27 and TRBJ2-3; TRBD1 fits 10 bases in the junction. The specimen was PBMCs. The CDR3 here reads CASRWTGGPPDTQYF. The nucleotide sequence reads TGTGCCAGCAGATGGACAGGGGGTCCCCCAGATACGCAGTATTTT.